One and the same sample provided the 18 T cell receptor beta chains below, sequenced in a study of shared clonotypes between healthy human individuals. Repertoires were generated with immunoSEQ multiplex PCR, while TCRdb's copy carries only in-frame clones and drops some. The sample lists about 120,000 clones; roughly 70% were seen once. Sequences were obtained from memory CD8+ T cells sorted from blood. Documented subset: CD45RO+ cells pooled with CCR7-negative TemRA cells. All receptors derive from a woman between 25 and 40 years old in good health.

This chain connects TRBV30 to TRBJ2-7; TRBD2 matches 8 bases. After removal of 0 bases from V and 7 bases from J, the junction contained 2 bases not matched to a gene. Per the germline V gene, CDR1 is GTSNPN and CDR2 is SVGIG (reference sequence). This CDR3 spans 12 amino acids. The CDR3 region has the DNA TGTGCCTGGAGTGTAGCGGGAGAGGAGCAGTACTTC. Residues: CAWSVAGEEQYF. The full variable domain, its missing parts supplied by reference TRBV30 and TRBJ2-7, is SQTIHQWPATLVQPVGSPLSLECTVEGTSNPNLYWYRQAAGRGLQLLFYSVGIGQISSEVPQNLSASRPQDRQFILSSKKLLLSDSGFYLCAWSVAGEEQYFGPGTRLTVT.

The genes are TRBV4-1 and TRBJ2-7; the D is unclear. CDR1 and CDR2 (germline): MGHRA, YSYEKL. The V end lost 0 bases, the J end lost 8 bases, and 11 bases lay between the germline ends. The CDR3 sequence is 13 residues long. Here the CDR3 DNA reads TGCGCCAGCAGCCAAGAGGAGAGGTTCAAGCAGTACTTC. As protein: CASSQEERFKQYF.

The V gene is TRBV4-1, the J gene TRBJ2-1; weak D call: TRBD2 (6 bases). In germline, CDR1 is MGHRA, CDR2 YSYEKL. V lost 4 bases, J lost 8 bases, and 21 bases lay in between. The CDR3 is made up of 16 amino acids. CDR3 sequence reads: CASSPKTEGGLDEQFF. Written as DNA, the CDR3 is TGCGCCAGCAGCCCGAAGACGGAGGGAGGATTAGATGAGCAGTTCTTC.

This chain uses TRBV5-1 with TRBJ2-3; TRBD1 matches at 7 bases. The V segment lost 0 bases and the J segment 4 bases; nucleotides outside the gene matches: 5. The CDR3 totals 15 residues. Germline values: CDR1 SGHRS, CDR2 YFSETQ. The CDR3 DNA reads as TGCGCCAGCAGCTTGGCCGTCCAGGGGGCAGATACGCAGTATTTT. It yields the protein CASSLAVQGADTQYF.

J is TRBJ2-7 and V is TRBV5-1; D is uncertain. V dropped 7 bases and J dropped 1 base, with 12 bases sitting between them. The CDR3 is made up of 13 amino acids. Germline CDR1 and CDR2: SGHRS and YFSETQ. The CDR3 nucleotides are TGCGCCAGCCGGTTCGGTATTTCCTACGAGCAGTACTTC. Its protein product is CASRFGISYEQYF.

This clone has at least ten counts. The CDR3 is CASSEGLGSAPYNEQFF. Written as DNA, the CDR3 is TGTGCCAGCAGTGAAGGGCTGGGGTCGGCTCCCTACAATGAGCAGTTCTTC. The chain couples TRBV25-1 to TRBJ2-1; D is unclear. The germline V gene has CDR1 MGHDK and CDR2 SYGVNS. CDR3 length equals 17 residues. Between the trimmed V and J ends, which lost 2 bases and 2 bases, there was a span of 16 bases.

J is TRBJ1-5 and V is TRBV25-1; no clear D gene. Germline-derived CDR1 and CDR2 are MGHDK and SYGVNS. Between the trimmed V and J ends, which lost 4 bases and 5 bases, there was a span of 6 bases. The CDR3 extends over 12 amino acids. CDR3 nucleotide sequence: TGTGCCAGCAGTGCTGAGGATCAGCCCCAGCATTTT. Protein sequence: CASSAEDQPQHF.

This clone showed up many times. Other nucleotide sequences from this sample produce the same CDR3. The chain is built from TRBV2 and TRBJ2-5; 7 nucleotides agree with TRBD2. The CDR3 extends over 13 amino acids. Unmatched junction bases numbered 2, after V lost 6 bases and J lost 1 base. From germline, CDR1 is SNHLY and CDR2 FYNNEI. Written as DNA, the CDR3 is TGTGCCAGCAGACGGACTAGCCAAGAGACCCAGTACTTC. Translated, it gives CASRRTSQETQYF.

The gene calls are TRBV28 and TRBJ2-1; D ambiguous. V shed 3 bases and J shed 4 bases, with 16 bases lying between them. The CDR3 is made up of 16 amino acids. Per germline, CDR1 MDHEN and CDR2 SYDVKM. CDR3 nucleotides: TGTGCCAGCAGTTTCGCCTATCATACTTATTACAATGAGCAGTTCTTC. Protein sequence: CASSFAYHTYYNEQFF.

This clone appeared many times. The CDR3 protein is CASSEEPTAQPQHF. In nucleotides, the CDR3 is TGTGCCAGCAGTGAAGAGCCGACGGCTCAGCCCCAGCATTTT. The chain carries TRBV6-4 and TRBJ1-5; D not certain. The CDR3 extends over 14 amino acids. V was trimmed by 3 bases and J by 6 bases, leaving 12 bases between them. CDR1 is MRHNA, CDR2 SNTAGT, per germline.

CDR3: CASSISNHEAFF. The CDR3 coding sequence is TGTGCCAGTAGTATTTCCAACCATGAAGCTTTCTTT. This chain joins TRBV19 and TRBJ1-1, with D unclear. The CDR3 covers 12 residues. Trimming pared 3 bases from V and 7 bases from J, leaving 9 bases between. The germline V gene encodes CDR1 LNHDA and CDR2 SQIVND (reference sequence).

V gene TRBV5-6 combines with J gene TRBJ2-3; D ambiguous. The CDR3 is made up of 14 amino acids. Germline V lookup: CDR1 SGHDT, CDR2 YYEEEE. V was pared by 0 bases and J by 0 bases, with 5 bases between. The CDR3 DNA is TGTGCCAGCAGCTTGGACTGGAGCACAGATACGCAGTATTTT. Its translation is CASSLDWSTDTQYF.

This clone was observed many times. The rearrangement joins TRBV28 to TRBJ1-1; D is unclear. The CDR3 extends over 15 amino acids. The germline CDR1 and CDR2 sequences are MDHEN and SYDVKM. The V gene lost 4 bases and the J gene lost 1 base, with 13 bases spanning the gap. The CDR3, as DNA: TGTGCCAGCAGTTATTGGGCCTCCGAGAACACTGAAGCTTTCTTT. This translates into CASSYWASENTEAFF.

The genes are TRBV5-1 and TRBJ2-7; TRBD1 aligns across 11 bases. With V trimmed by 4 bases and J by 6 bases, 6 bases remained unmatched. The CDR3 contains 14 residues. Germline CDR1 reads SGHRS; CDR2 reads YFSETQ. The CDR3 DNA reads as TGCGCCAGCAGCGGCGGGACAGGGGGTCTCGAGCAGTACTTC. This translates into CASSGGTGGLEQYF. Complete variable domain (other parts from reference TRBV5-1 and TRBJ2-7): KAGVTQTPRYLIKTRGQQVTLSCSPISGHRSVSWYQQTPGQGLQFLFEYFSETQRNKGNFPGRFSGRQFSNSRSEMNVSTLELGDSALYLCASSGGTGGLEQYFGPGTRLTVT.

This chain uses TRBV25-1 with TRBJ2-7, with D hard to call. CDR1 is MGHDK and CDR2 is SYGVNS in the germline V gene. The CDR3 totals 15 residues. Deletions cut 3 bases from V and 4 bases from J, with 16 bases between. The chain's CDR3 is CASSDRVGGAYEQYF. The CDR3 bases are TGTGCCAGCAGTGATAGGGTGGGCGGAGCATACGAGCAGTACTTC.

J is TRBJ1-1 and V is TRBV7-2; D is perhaps TRBD1 (5 bases). V was pared by 5 bases and J by 6 bases, with 16 bases between. Germline V CDR1 and CDR2: SGHTA, FQGNSA. The CDR3 extends over 14 amino acids. This CDR3 is CASSETGTFPEAFF. In nucleotides, the CDR3 is TGTGCCAGCAGCGAAACCGGGACGTTTCCTGAAGCTTTCTTT.

The chain uses TRBV7-9 and TRBJ2-7; 9 bases align to TRBD1. This CDR3 is built from 13 residues. Unmatched junction bases numbered 3, after V lost 5 bases and J lost 4 bases. The germline V gene encodes CDR1 SEHNR and CDR2 FQNEAQ (reference sequence). CDR3 in amino acids: CASSRDRVYEQYF. Written as DNA, the CDR3 is TGTGCCAGCAGCCGGGACAGGGTATACGAGCAGTACTTC.

This chain links TRBV9 with TRBJ1-5; D remains unclear. Trimming removed 4 bases from V and 6 bases from J, with 11 bases in between. There are 13 residues in the CDR3. Looked up from germline, CDR1 is SGDLS and CDR2 is YYNGEE. The CDR3 here is CASSPDVLQPQHF. The CDR3 DNA is TGTGCCAGCAGCCCCGACGTGCTTCAGCCCCAGCATTTT.